The 20 T cell receptor beta chains below were found in one sample sequenced in a study of metastatic and nonmetastatic thyroid tumors. TCRdb reprocessed the PCR reads via MiXCR. Among 30,000 to 35,000 clones, around 30% were seen once, and the ten largest hold around 32%. All patients were treatment-naive before thyroid surgery. Sequencing was done on a sample of blood. All receptors derive from a female donor with papillary thyroid cancer or a benign thyroid nodule (not recorded which). Some clones in this sample may be carry-over from other donors' samples.

The V gene is TRBV10-3, the J gene TRBJ1-6; no clear D gene. There are 14 residues in the CDR3. Germline V gene sequence: CDR1 ENHRY, CDR2 SYGVKD. Trimming cost V 6 bases and J 10 bases, with 16 bases left between them. In DNA, the CDR3 is TGTGCCATCAGGCTGGACCTCGGCGGATCACCCCTCCACTTT. This encodes CAIRLDLGGSPLHF.

About this clone: A junction end diverges from the germline sequence, so it may reflect a read error. This chain connects TRBV5-1 to TRBJ2-2; 11 nucleotides line up with TRBD2. The CDR3 extends over 16 amino acids. Germline V gives CDR1 SGHRS, CDR2 YFSETQ. The CDR3 region has the DNA TGCGCCAGCAGCCCCCGACTAGCGGGATTATCCGGGGAGCCGTTTTTT. It codes for CASSPRLAGLSGEPFF.

The chain couples TRBV7-8 to TRBJ2-2, with D unclear. From germline, CDR1 is SGHVS and CDR2 FQNEAQ. Trimming cost V 5 bases and J 1 base, with 17 bases left between them. The CDR3 runs to 17 residues. DNA for the CDR3: TGTGCCAGCAGCCAGGCCGGTCCTTCGTGGAACACCGGGGAGCTGTTTTTT. Protein product: CASSQAGPSWNTGELFF.

This clone was seen at least ten times. The chain combines TRBV30 with TRBJ1-2, with D unresolved. The germline V gene encodes CDR1 GTSNPN and CDR2 SVGIG (reference sequence). Deletions cut 5 bases from V and 0 bases from J, with 10 bases between. The CDR3 extends over 13 amino acids. The CDR3 sequence is CAWASNANYGYTF. The CDR3 DNA follows: TGTGCCTGGGCCTCCAATGCTAACTATGGCTACACCTTC.

Notes on this clone: One end of the junction is discordant with germline, which a read error may explain. The V and J genes are TRBV30 and TRBJ1-1; D is unclear. The CDR3 runs to 12 residues. From germline, CDR1 is GTSNPN and CDR2 SVGIG (reference sequence). The CDR3 is CAWVLWITEALF. The CDR3 coding sequence is TGTGCCTGGGTGCTATGGATCACTGAAGCTCTCTTT.

This clone appeared many times. This rearrangement joins TRBV19 to TRBJ2-2; D is ambiguous. Trimming pared 7 bases from V and 6 bases from J, leaving 12 bases between. Germline CDR1 reads LNHDA; CDR2 reads SQIVND (reference sequence). The CDR3 covers 13 residues. CDR3: CASNRAEAGELFF. For the CDR3, the DNA is TGTGCCAGTAATCGGGCGGAAGCCGGGGAGCTGTTTTTT.

This clone came up many times. V gene TRBV30 combines with J gene TRBJ2-1; TRBD2 matches at 7 bases. The CDR3 length is 11 residues. Trimming cost V 8 bases and J 9 bases; bases outside gene matches: 7. Per germline, CDR1 GTSNPN and CDR2 SVGIG (reference sequence). In DNA, the CDR3 is TGTGCCCTCGGACCGGGGGGTGAGCAGTTCTTC. It encodes CALGPGGEQFF.

The chain is built from TRBV19 and TRBJ1-5; D is perhaps TRBD1 (5 bases). The CDR3 consists of 17 residues. CDR1 LNHDA and CDR2 SQIVND come from the germline V gene (reference sequence). Between the trimmed V and J ends, which lost 5 bases and 8 bases, there was a span of 25 bases. CDR3 nucleotide sequence: TGTGCCAGTAGTGCGGTAAAGACAGTTCGGTCTCGGGAGCCCCAGCATTTT. Encoded protein: CASSAVKTVRSREPQHF.

This CDR3 is CAWCRQPYNEQFF. CDR3 in DNA: TGTGCCTGGTGCCGCCAGCCGTACAATGAGCAGTTCTTC. This chain connects TRBV30 to TRBJ2-1, with D uncertain. CDR3 size: 13 residues. V was clipped by 5 bases and J by 4 bases, with 12 bases between them. CDR1 and CDR2 from the germline V gene are GTSNPN and SVGIG (reference sequence). The complete variable domain, with remaining parts taken from reference TRBV30 and TRBJ2-1, reads SQTIHQWPATLVQPVGSPLSLECTVEGTSNPNLYWYRQAAGRGLQLLFYSVGIGQISSEVPQNLSASRPQDRQFILSSKKLLLSDSGFYLCAWCRQPYNEQFFGPGTRLTVL.

The chain joins TRBV9 to TRBJ2-2; 10 bases align to TRBD1. CDR3 length: 18 residues. Germline loops: CDR1 SGDLS, CDR2 YYNGEE. The V segment lost 6 bases and the J segment 0 bases; nucleotides outside the gene matches: 11. CDR3 DNA sequence: TGTGCCAGCATCGTTACCGTGACAGGGGGCTCGAACACCGGGGAGCTGTTTTTT. Its protein is CASIVTVTGGSNTGELFF.

This clone was seen repeatedly, ten times or more. V is TRBV2 and J is TRBJ1-1, with D uncertain. This CDR3 comprises 13 residues. Germline V lookup: CDR1 SNHLY, CDR2 FYNNEI. The V end was cut by 10 bases, the J end by 3 bases, with 15 bases between. This CDR3 is CATQGGSDTEAFF. As DNA, the CDR3 is TGTGCCACTCAAGGAGGGAGCGACACTGAAGCTTTCTTT.

The V call is TRBV7-9, the J call TRBJ2-1; D call uncertain. The CDR3 loop spans 12 amino acids. The V gene's germline CDR1 is SEHNR and CDR2 FQNEAQ (reference sequence). V was shortened by 5 bases and J by 9 bases, with 11 bases between the two germline ends. The CDR3 nucleotides read TGTGCCAGCAGCCCGCTGGTGCGTGAGCAGTTCTTC. Residues: CASSPLVREQFF. Based on the CDR3 plus reference TRBV7-9 and TRBJ2-1, the full variable domain is DTGVSQNPRHKITKRGQNVTFRCDPISEHNRLYWYRQTLGQGPEFLTYFQNEAQLEKSRLLSDRFSAERPKGSFSTLEIQRTEQGDSAMYLCASSPLVREQFFGPGTRLTVL.

With regard to this clone: An end of the junction differs from the germline gene, which may be a read error. This rearrangement joins TRBV7-9 to TRBJ2-7; 9 positions agree with TRBD1. The CDR3 contains 15 residues. Germline V lookup: CDR1 SEHNR, CDR2 FQNEAQ (reference sequence). CDR3 sequence: CATCKGQGLSFEQYF. As DNA, the CDR3 is TGTGCCACCTGCAAGGGACAGGGCCTCTCCTTCGAGCAGTACTTC.

The V gene is TRBV11-2, the J gene TRBJ2-7, with D hard to call. Germline V gives CDR1 SGHAT, CDR2 FQNNGV. The CDR3 runs 15 residues. Trimming left V 6 bases short and J 2 bases short, with 17 bases between. The CDR3: CASRYRWGSAYEQYF. CDR3 nucleotides: TGTGCCAGCAGATATCGGTGGGGATCCGCCTACGAGCAGTACTTC. Drawing the rest from reference TRBV11-2 and TRBJ2-7, the complete variable domain is EAGVAQSPRYKIIEKRQSVAFWCNPISGHATLYWYQQILGQGPKLLIQFQNNGVVDDSQLPKDRFSAERLKGVDSTLKIQPAKLEDSAVYLCASRYRWGSAYEQYFGPGTRLTVT.

This clone showed up just a few times. The chain is built from TRBV19 and TRBJ2-7; weak D call: TRBD1 (7 bases). The CDR3 is made up of 14 amino acids. Per germline, CDR1 LNHDA and CDR2 SQIVND (reference sequence). The CDR3 here is CSIRGTALSPEQYF. The CDR3 nucleotides read TGTTCCATTCGGGGGACAGCCCTATCCCCCGAGCAGTACTTC.

This clone was observed at least ten times. V usage is TRBV20-1 and J usage is TRBJ1-5; 8 bases agree with TRBD1. Losses at the gene ends were 3 bases for V and 6 bases for J; bases not matched to a gene: 7. The CDR3 loop spans 14 amino acids. CDR1 DFQATT and CDR2 SNEGSKA come from the germline V gene (reference sequence). CDR3 residues: CSASLRGLSQPQHF. CDR3 bases: TGCAGTGCTAGTCTCAGGGGGCTGAGTCAGCCCCAGCATTTT.

The table lists this clone with many counts. The chain is built from TRBV28 and TRBJ2-7; 8 nucleotides align to TRBD1. Germline trimming cut 2 bases from V and 10 bases from J; bases unmatched to any gene: 4. CDR3 length: 12 residues. Germline V gene data show CDR1 as MDHEN and CDR2 as SYDVKM. CDR3 bases: TGTGCCAGCAGTTTACGTGGGACAGGCCAGTACTTC. This encodes CASSLRGTGQYF.

This clone appeared many times. The chain joins TRBV10-2 to TRBJ1-5; no firm D call. This CDR3 has 12 amino acids. Germline V lookup: CDR1 WSHSY, CDR2 SAAADI. V was shortened by 2 bases and J by 4 bases, with 3 bases between the two germline ends. The CDR3 nucleotides read TGCGCCAGCAGTGAGCCGAATCAGCCCCAGCATTTT. This codes for CASSEPNQPQHF.

This clone was detected ten times or more. This rearrangement joins TRBV5-1 to TRBJ2-3; tentative D call: TRBD1 (7 bases). Trimming stripped 1 base from V and 6 bases from J, with 18 bases between. The CDR3 sequence is 16 residues long. Germline CDR1 and CDR2: SGHRS and YFSETQ. The CDR3 loop reads CASSLTTGTRPDTQYF. The DNA of the CDR3 is TGCGCCAGCAGCTTGACGACAGGGACTCGTCCGGATACGCAGTATTTT.

This clone was observed a single time. This may come from a read error, since a much larger clone is one base off. V usage is TRBV4-2 and J usage is TRBJ2-2; TRBD2 matches 9 bases. The CDR3 length is 17 residues. Trimming at V came to 2 bases and at J to 4 bases, leaving 8 bases not matched to a gene. Per the germline V gene, CDR1 is LGHNA and CDR2 is YNFKEQ. CDR3 loop: CASSQPVAGVITGELFF. The CDR3 DNA reads TGTGCCAGCAGCCAACCGGTAGCGGGAGTTATCACCGGGGAGCTGTTTTTT.